A selection of T cell receptor beta chains follows, all from one sample in a study of metastatic and nonmetastatic thyroid tumors. With MiXCR, TCRdb reprocessed the PCR reads. Found here are about 23,000 clones, about a quarter of them singletons; the top ten hold roughly 5.5%. Sample: tumor tissue. The receptors stem from a female donor with papillary thyroid cancer or a benign thyroid nodule (not recorded which). Some clones in this sample may be carry-over from other donors' samples. Each CDR3 is given with its conserved first and last residue. The order of the fields is CDR3 protein, CDR3 DNA, D gene, V gene, clone size, J gene. The D gene is left open where the match is weak. Only some rows state a clone size, as once, few, many or a class for expanded clones.

CDR3: CASSEALLAGCFRNEQYF; DNA: TGTGCCAGCAGTGAAGCGCTTCTGGCAGGGTGTTTTCGTAACGAGCAGTACTTC; D: NA; V: TRBV6-1; size: few; J: TRBJ2-7
CDR3: CASSPGATTEAFF; DNA: TGTGCCAGCAGTCCCGGGGCTACCACTGAAGCTTTCTTT; D: NA; V: TRBV6-1; size: medium-sized; J: TRBJ1-1
CDR3: CASSDIGRGSSYEQYF; DNA: TGTGCCAGCAGTGATATCGGCAGGGGAAGCTCCTACGAGCAGTACTTC; D: NA; V: TRBV6-1; size: NA; J: TRBJ2-7
CDR3: CASRPGAWNIGELFF; DNA: TGTGCCAGCAGACCGGGCGCATGGAACATCGGGGAGCTGTTTTTT; D: NA; V: TRBV7-9; size: few; J: TRBJ2-2
CDR3: CSASSGGLSTGELFF; DNA: TGCAGTGCCTCCTCGGGGGGCCTAAGCACCGGGGAGCTGTTTTTT; D: NA; V: TRBV20-1; size: NA; J: TRBJ2-2
CDR3: CASQKGWDEKLFF; DNA: TGCGCCAGCCAAAAGGGGTGGGATGAAAAACTGTTTTTT; D: NA; V: TRBV10-2; size: many; J: TRBJ1-4
CDR3: CASSPLSGRAVRSSEQYF; DNA: TGTGCCAGCAGCCCTCTTAGCGGGAGGGCCGTTCGGTCGAGCGAGCAGTACTTC; D: TRBD2; V: TRBV11-2; size: NA; J: TRBJ2-7
CDR3: CASRWNTGTRQAFF; DNA: TGTGCCAGCAGATGGAACACCGGGACAAGACAAGCTTTCTTT; D: NA; V: TRBV6-1; size: NA; J: TRBJ1-1
CDR3: CSARDSLTWSYEQYF; DNA: TGCAGTGCTAGAGATTCCCTTACATGGTCCTACGAGCAGTACTTC; D: NA; V: TRBV20-1; size: NA; J: TRBJ2-7
CDR3: CSARDGSGLGEQYF; DNA: TGCAGTGCTAGAGATGGGAGCGGGTTGGGCGAGCAGTACTTC; D: NA; V: TRBV20-1; size: few; J: TRBJ2-7
CDR3: CASRQPSGSRYEQYF; DNA: TGTGCCAGCAGACAACCTAGCGGGAGTAGGTACGAGCAGTACTTC; D: TRBD2; V: TRBV6-4; size: few; J: TRBJ2-7
CDR3: CASSLGGLASKDTKYF; DNA: TGTGCCAGCAGCTTAGGGGGACTAGCCAGCAAAGATACGAAGTATTTT; D: TRBD2; V: TRBV11-2; size: NA; J: TRBJ2-3
CDR3: CASSQDGETRVYNEQFF; DNA: TGCGCCAGCAGCCAAGATGGGGAAACCAGGGTTTACAATGAGCAGTTCTTC; D: NA; V: TRBV4-3; size: NA; J: TRBJ2-1
CDR3: CASSIGPGDGYTF; DNA: TGTGCCAGTAGTATAGGTCCAGGGGACGGCTACACCTTC; D: NA; V: TRBV19; size: many; J: TRBJ1-2
CDR3: CASSEALPPYNEQFF; DNA: TGTGCCAGCAGTGAAGCGCTTCCACCCTACAATGAGCAGTTCTTC; D: NA; V: TRBV2; size: medium-sized; J: TRBJ2-1
CDR3: CASRVRGQIISYEQYF; DNA: TGTGCCAGCAGAGTCAGGGGCCAGATTATATCCTACGAGCAGTACTTC; D: NA; V: TRBV4-2; size: NA; J: TRBJ2-7
CDR3: CASSLSSRGETQYF; DNA: TGTGCCAGCAGTTTATCTTCCAGGGGAGAGACCCAGTACTTC; D: NA; V: TRBV27; size: medium-sized; J: TRBJ2-5
CDR3: CASSGVGWRGAVKTQYF; DNA: TGCGCCAGCAGTGGGGTCGGGTGGCGGGGTGCCGTGAAGACCCAGTACTTC; D: NA; V: TRBV10-1; size: few; J: TRBJ2-5
CDR3: CASSYGSSYNEQFF; DNA: TGTGCCAGCAGTTACGGGAGCTCCTACAATGAGCAGTTCTTC; D: NA; V: TRBV6-2/TRBV6-3; size: few; J: TRBJ2-1
CDR3: CASSFLAGGPDNEQFF; DNA: TGTGCCAGCAGCTTCCTAGCGGGGGGGCCTGACAATGAGCAGTTCTTC; D: TRBD2; V: TRBV11-1; size: NA; J: TRBJ2-1
CDR3: CASSAWTGGRAWELFF; DNA: TGTGCCAGCAGCGCATGGACAGGGGGCAGGGCCTGGGAGCTGTTTTTT; D: TRBD1; V: TRBV7-3; size: NA; J: TRBJ2-2
CDR3: CACQGPQGGELFF; DNA: TGTGCCTGTCAGGGACCCCAAGGCGGGGAGCTGTTTTTT; D: NA; V: TRBV30; size: NA; J: TRBJ2-2
CDR3: CSAGRVGTSGSSEQFF; DNA: TGCAGTGCCGGAAGGGTCGGGACTAGCGGGAGTAGTGAGCAGTTCTTC; D: TRBD2; V: TRBV20-1; size: NA; J: TRBJ2-1
CDR3: CASTSRGGASTEAFF; DNA: TGTGCCAGCACCTCCCGGGGGGGGGCGAGCACTGAAGCTTTCTTT; D: NA; V: TRBV7-9; size: many; J: TRBJ1-1
CDR3: CASSLRTGDENIDYEQYF; DNA: TGCGCCAGCAGCCTCCGGACAGGGGATGAAAACATTGACTACGAGCAGTACTTC; D: TRBD1; V: TRBV5-1; size: few; J: TRBJ2-7
CDR3: CASSEWTSVSYNEQFF; DNA: TGCGCCAGCAGTGAATGGACTAGCGTTTCCTACAATGAGCAGTTCTTC; D: TRBD2; V: TRBV2; size: NA; J: TRBJ2-1
CDR3: CASSPPGTGVGEQYF; DNA: TGTGCCAGCAGCCCCCCCGGGACAGGGGTCGGGGAGCAGTACTTC; D: TRBD1; V: TRBV28; size: many; J: TRBJ2-7
CDR3: CSAREVRQGTYEQYF; DNA: TGCAGTGCTAGGGAGGTCCGACAGGGAACCTACGAGCAGTACTTC; D: TRBD1; V: TRBV20-1; size: many; J: TRBJ2-7
CDR3: CASTARWLAGDDAYEQYF; DNA: TGTGCCAGCACCGCCCGGTGGCTAGCGGGGGACGACGCCTACGAGCAGTACTTC; D: TRBD2; V: TRBV6-5; size: NA; J: TRBJ2-7
CDR3: CASSQEGGQPGKNIQYF; DNA: TGTGCCAGCAGCCAAGAGGGGGGGCAGCCCGGCAAAAACATTCAGTACTTC; D: NA; V: TRBV4-2; size: medium-sized; J: TRBJ2-4
CDR3: CAWSVRGGNTIYF; DNA: TGTGCCTGGAGTGTACGTGGAGGAAACACCATATATTTT; D: NA; V: TRBV30; size: NA; J: TRBJ1-3
CDR3: CSKQVDDAEAFF; DNA: TGCAGCAAGCAGGTCGATGACGCTGAAGCTTTCTTT; D: NA; V: TRBV29-1; size: many; J: TRBJ1-1
CDR3: CASSLEAGAYTEAFF; DNA: TGCGCCAGCAGCTTGGAGGCGGGAGCGTACACTGAAGCTTTCTTT; D: NA; V: TRBV5-1; size: NA; J: TRBJ1-1
CDR3: CASTDRGFNSPLHF; DNA: TGTGCCAGTACCGACAGGGGGTTTAATTCACCCCTCCACTTT; D: TRBD1; V: TRBV19; size: medium-sized; J: TRBJ1-6
CDR3: CASSYTSGQGKGTEAFF; DNA: TGTGCCAGCAGTTATACCTCCGGACAGGGTAAAGGGACTGAAGCTTTCTTT; D: TRBD1; V: TRBV6-5; size: medium-sized; J: TRBJ1-1
CDR3: CASRLSGTEAFF; DNA: TGTGCCAGCAGGTTATCCGGGACTGAAGCTTTCTTT; D: NA; V: TRBV6-4; size: NA; J: TRBJ1-1
CDR3: CASTSESYYGYTF; DNA: TGTGCCAGCACGTCAGAATCTTACTATGGCTACACCTTC; D: NA; V: TRBV6-1; size: NA; J: TRBJ1-2
CDR3: CASNPGQNKNIQYF; DNA: TGTGCCAGCAACCCGGGACAGAATAAAAACATTCAGTACTTC; D: TRBD1; V: TRBV6-1; size: many; J: TRBJ2-4
CDR3: CASTPVVASRGYCYTF; DNA: TGTGCCAGTACCCCCGTGGTTGCCTCCAGGGGCTATTGCTACACCTTC; D: NA; V: TRBV19; size: NA; J: TRBJ1-2
CDR3: CASSSGTDTQYF; DNA: TGTGCCAGCAGCTCAGGGACAGATACGCAGTATTTT; D: NA; V: TRBV2; size: large; J: TRBJ2-3
CDR3: CASSLEVTPIDEQSF; DNA: TGTGCCAGCAGCTTAGAGGTCACCCCGATCGATGAGCAGTCCTTC; D: NA; V: TRBV11-1; size: NA; J: TRBJ2-1
CDR3: CASSFSSGGPLETQYF; DNA: TGTGCCAGCAGCTTCTCTAGCGGGGGGCCTCTAGAGACCCAGTACTTC; D: TRBD2; V: TRBV7-9; size: many; J: TRBJ2-5
CDR3: CASSQQVEQYF; DNA: TGTGCCAGCAGCCAGCAAGTCGAGCAGTACTTC; D: NA; V: TRBV14; size: medium-sized; J: TRBJ2-7
CDR3: CASSHRDRNYEQYF; DNA: TGTGCCAGCAGCCACCGGGACAGGAACTACGAGCAGTACTTC; D: TRBD1; V: TRBV7-9; size: NA; J: TRBJ2-7
CDR3: CASSLGQGGGYTF; DNA: TGTGCCAGCAGCTTGGGACAGGGGGGTGGCTACACCTTC; D: TRBD1; V: TRBV11-2; size: NA; J: TRBJ1-2
CDR3: CASSPPLAGGLRQETQYF; DNA: TGTGCCAGCTCACCACCCCTAGCGGGGGGGCTTCGCCAAGAGACCCAGTACTTC; D: TRBD2; V: TRBV18; size: many; J: TRBJ2-5
CDR3: CASSQDSGGASEQYF; DNA: TGTGCCAGCAGCCAAGATAGCGGGGGGGCTTCTGAGCAGTACTTC; D: TRBD2; V: TRBV4-2; size: NA; J: TRBJ2-7
CDR3: CSARSHWDSPLHF; DNA: TGCAGTGCTAGATCTCATTGGGATTCACCCCTCCACTTT; D: NA; V: TRBV20-1; size: medium-sized; J: TRBJ1-6
CDR3: CASSPRRRTDTQYF; DNA: TGTGCCAGCAGCCCTCGGCGTCGCACAGATACGCAGTATTTT; D: NA; V: TRBV9; size: NA; J: TRBJ2-3
CDR3: CATSREGGAAYGYTF; DNA: TGTGCCACCAGCAGAGAGGGGGGGGCAGCCTATGGCTACACCTTT; D: NA; V: TRBV15; size: NA; J: TRBJ1-2
CDR3: CASSVSFCYETQYF; DNA: TGTGCCAGCAGCGTATCGTTTTGTTACGAGACCCAGTACTTC; D: NA; V: TRBV7-9; size: NA; J: TRBJ2-5
CDR3: CASSPWLISYGYIF; DNA: TGTGCCAGCAGTCCATGGTTGATCAGCTATGGCTACATCTTC; D: NA; V: TRBV28; size: NA; J: TRBJ1-2
CDR3: CASSPYGTSGGRDQEAQYF; DNA: TGCGCCAGCAGCCCGTATGGGACTAGCGGGGGCCGTGACCAAGAGGCCCAGTACTTC; D: TRBD2; V: TRBV4-1; size: NA; J: TRBJ2-5
CDR3: CASSFERYRGGVYTF; DNA: TGTGCCAGCAGCTTCGAACGGTACAGGGGTGGTGTCTACACCTTC; D: TRBD1; V: TRBV6-2/TRBV6-3; size: few; J: TRBJ1-2
CDR3: CASSLEGNTIYF; DNA: TGTGCCAGCAGTTTAGAGGGAAACACCATATATTTT; D: NA; V: TRBV12-3/TRBV12-4; size: NA; J: TRBJ1-3
CDR3: CSARDSGSRYEQYF; DNA: TGCAGTGCTAGAGATTCGGGGTCCAGGTACGAGCAGTACTTC; D: NA; V: TRBV20-1; size: NA; J: TRBJ2-7
CDR3: CASSYFVSHEQYF; DNA: TGTGCCAGCAGTTACTTCGTTAGCCACGAGCAGTACTTC; D: NA; V: TRBV6-2/TRBV6-3; size: few; J: TRBJ2-7
CDR3: CASSPLRDSYEQYF; DNA: TGTGCCAGCAGCCCCCTTCGGGACTCCTACGAGCAGTACTTC; D: NA; V: TRBV3-1; size: NA; J: TRBJ2-7
CDR3: CAWSRALSPGQGSREQYF; DNA: TGTGCCTGGAGTCGGGCACTTAGTCCGGGACAGGGGAGTCGCGAGCAGTACTTC; D: TRBD1; V: TRBV30; size: NA; J: TRBJ2-7